This T cell receptor beta chain was captured in a study of blood T cell repertoires in COVID-19. Study details: T cells, B-cell-depleted T cells, or PBMCs supplied cDNA or gDNA.

The study drew participants aged about 18 to 95 years from roughly 25 US areas. Participants had their cohort set by participant-reported clinical history. This CDR3 spans 14 amino acids. J lost 2 bases, V lost 5 bases, and 3 bases had no gene match. CDR1 and CDR2 (germline): ENHRY, SYGVKD. In the study's own analysis: Reference gene primer amplification in the assay estimated nucleated cell counts. The assay was immunoSEQ multiplex PCR, and TCRdb's table has in-frame clones only and misses some. The V and J calls and clone size are taken from that table; D and trimming were inferred from the DNA. The table shows under 150,000 clones, with about four fifths occurring only once.

The source is a man aged 40-49 years with acute COVID-19. Material: PBMCs or T cells enriched from blood (not recorded which). The V call is TRBV10-3, the J call TRBJ1-3; 7 bases fit TRBD1. Here the CDR3 DNA reads TGTGCCATCAGTTCCGACAGGGCTGGAAACACCATATATTTT. Translation: CAISSDRAGNTIYF.